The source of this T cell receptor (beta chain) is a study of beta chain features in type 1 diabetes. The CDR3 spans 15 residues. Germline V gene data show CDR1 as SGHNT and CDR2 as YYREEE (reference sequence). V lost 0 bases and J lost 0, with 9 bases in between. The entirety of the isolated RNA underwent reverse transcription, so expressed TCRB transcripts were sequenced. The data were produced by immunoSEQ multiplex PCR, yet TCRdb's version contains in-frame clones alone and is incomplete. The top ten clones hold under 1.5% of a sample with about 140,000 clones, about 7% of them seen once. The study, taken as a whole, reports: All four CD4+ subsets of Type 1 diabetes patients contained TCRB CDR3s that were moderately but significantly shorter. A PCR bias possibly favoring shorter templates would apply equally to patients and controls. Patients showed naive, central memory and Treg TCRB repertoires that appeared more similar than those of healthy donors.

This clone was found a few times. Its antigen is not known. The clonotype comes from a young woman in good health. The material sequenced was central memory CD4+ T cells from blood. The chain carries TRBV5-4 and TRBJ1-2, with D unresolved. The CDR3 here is CASSLESGTNYGYTF. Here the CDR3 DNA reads TGTGCCAGCAGCTTGGAATCCGGGACTAACTATGGCTACACCTTC. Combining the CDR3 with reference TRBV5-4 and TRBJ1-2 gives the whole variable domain ETGVTQSPTHLIKTRGQQVTLRCSSQSGHNTVSWYQQALGQGPQFIFQYYREEENGRGNFPPRFSGLQFPNYSSELNVNALELDDSALYLCASSLESGTNYGYTFGSGTRLTVV.